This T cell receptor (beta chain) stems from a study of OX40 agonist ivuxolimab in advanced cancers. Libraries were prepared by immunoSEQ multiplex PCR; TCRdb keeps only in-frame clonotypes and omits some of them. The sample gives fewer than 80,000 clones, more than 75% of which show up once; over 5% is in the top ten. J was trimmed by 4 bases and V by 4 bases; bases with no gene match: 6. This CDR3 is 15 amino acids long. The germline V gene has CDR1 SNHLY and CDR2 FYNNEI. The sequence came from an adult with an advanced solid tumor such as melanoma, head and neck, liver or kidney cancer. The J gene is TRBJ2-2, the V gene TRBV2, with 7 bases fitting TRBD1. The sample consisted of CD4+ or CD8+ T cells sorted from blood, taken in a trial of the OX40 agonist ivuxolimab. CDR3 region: CASSGDRTITGELFF. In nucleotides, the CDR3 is TGTGCCAGCAGTGGGGACAGAACCATCACCGGGGAGCTGTTTTTT.